The entry below gives a single TCR beta chain sequence along with its context. Its target is unknown. Measured with immunoSEQ multiplex PCR; TCRdb has only the in-frame clones, and not every one. The data contain over a million clones, about 80% of them singletons. J was trimmed by 10 bases and V by 6 bases; bases with no gene match: 17. The CDR3 consists of 16 residues. CDR1 SEHNR and CDR2 FQNEAQ come from the germline V gene (reference sequence). These data originate in a study of shared clonotypes between healthy human individuals. Overall study results and limits: Non-shared clonotypes were found to have lower generation probabilities than the clonotypes that were shared by all four of the sorted-subset donors.

The study drew its donors from healthy HIV-negative adults without recent acute infections or vaccinations. Adult Caucasians living in Nashville, Tennessee made up all of the donors. CD45RA+ naive and CD45RA-negative memory subsets were separated from CD4+ cells. The rearrangement uses TRBV7-9 and TRBJ1-4; 7 bases match TRBD1. This sequence was found in a young man in good health. Some clones in this sample may be carry-over from other donors' samples. Material: memory CD4+ T cells from PBMCs. Subset described: CD45RA-negative fraction. The CDR3 DNA reads as TGTGCCAGCAGACCTCGACAGGGTAAGCCCTCTGGAAAACTGTTTTTT. It specifies CASRPRQGKPSGKLFF. The variable domain in full, completed from reference TRBV7-9 and TRBJ1-4, reads DTGVSQNPRHKITKRGQNVTFRCDPISEHNRLYWYRQTLGQGPEFLTYFQNEAQLEKSRLLSDRFSAERPKGSFSTLEIQRTEQGDSAMYLCASRPRQGKPSGKLFFGSGTQLSVL.